The present T cell receptor (beta chain) was sequenced within a study of metastatic and nonmetastatic thyroid tumors. Looking at the study overall: Comparative analysis of repertoires was undertaken across blood and tumor or nodule tissue obtained from malignant and benign thyroid patients. Study-wide points: Significantly higher TCR beta diversity was reportedly seen in malignant thyroid tumors than benign nodules, in blood and tumor.

Patients underwent thyroid surgery, and none had received any treatment before it. Deletions cut 3 bases from V and 7 bases from J, with 7 bases between. In germline, CDR1 is MNHEY, CDR2 SVGEGT. There are 11 residues in the CDR3. For this clone: What it binds is unknown.

TCRdb used MiXCR to call clones anew from the PCR reads. In the table there are 20,000 to 25,000 clones, roughly a third of which are singletons. This sequence was found in a female donor with papillary thyroid cancer or a benign thyroid nodule (not recorded which). Some clones in this sample may be carry-over from other donors' samples. This chain joins TRBV6-2 or TRBV6-3 and TRBJ2-7; the D gene could be TRBD1 or TRBD2 (5 bases each). The material sequenced was blood. The CDR3: CASSYEGEQYF. CDR3 bases: TGTGCCAGCAGTTATGAGGGGGAGCAGTACTTC.